This TCR beta chain was identified during a study of blood T cell repertoires in COVID-19. Whole-study context: The United States, Italy and Spain supplied acute and convalescent COVID-19 samples. The cDNA or gDNA used as material had been derived from T cells, B-cell-depleted T cells, or PBMCs.

This clone showed up just a few times. The germline gives CDR1 LGHNT, CDR2 FRNRAP. With 0 bases removed from V and 7 bases from J, the gap between germline ends came to 6 bases. The CDR3 runs to 13 residues. Per the study methods: Reference gene primer amplification in the assay estimated nucleated cell counts. Repertoires were generated with immunoSEQ multiplex PCR, while TCRdb's copy carries only in-frame clones and drops some. D and trimming were read from the DNA, whereas the V and J calls and clone size are those reported in that table. The sample shows about 190,000 clones, 70% to 90% of them seen only once.

This receptor was identified in a woman in her 70s with active or convalescent COVID-19. This chain uses TRBV12-5 with TRBJ2-2; weak D call: TRBD1 (5 bases). The sample taken for sequencing was peripheral blood. CDR3 sequence: CASGLVRGGELFF. CDR3 nucleotides: TGTGCTAGTGGTTTGGTAAGGGGCGGGGAGCTGTTTTTT. Full variable domain (outside the CDR3, taken from reference TRBV12-5 and TRBJ2-2): DARVTQTPRHKVTEMGQEVTMRCQPILGHNTVFWYRQTMMQGLELLAYFRNRAPLDDSGMPKDRFSAEMPDATLATLKIQPSEPRDSAVYFCASGLVRGGELFFGEGSRLTVL.